This TCR beta chain was sequenced in a study of cytomegalovirus exposure and HLA in healthy donors. Study conclusions and caveats: When a later analysis compared HLA-associated TCR beta chains with equally common others, the HLA-associated chains turned out to be more clonally expanded and to have lower generation probabilities. In vitro data verified a few CMV-associated chains as specific for CMV antigens. Reportedly, TCR beta sequences accurately predicted HLA-A and HLA-B alleles in most subjects.

The primer mix had 60 Vbeta and 13 Jbeta primers. Generated by immunoSEQ multiplex PCR, the TCRdb table keeps only in-frame clones and is missing some. The data show around 120,000 clones, with 70% to 75% seen just once and roughly 1.5% held by the top ten. Germline values: CDR1 SGHDT, CDR2 YYEEEE. Trimming took off 1 base at V and 4 bases at J, with 6 bases between the two ends. The CDR3 totals 14 residues. Only a few counts were recorded for this clone. Its antigen is unidentified. This clonotype was sampled from a young woman in good health and CMV-seronegative. V is TRBV5-6 and J is TRBJ1-6; TRBD1 is a possible D gene (5 bases). Sequencing input: PBMCs. The CDR3 DNA sequence: TGTGCCAGCAGCTTGCAGGGTTATAATTCACCCCTCCACTTT. Protein product: CASSLQGYNSPLHF.